The next 11 T cell receptor beta chains were all read from a single sample in a study of regulatory T cells in long-lasting Graves disease. Documented time point: newly diagnosed GD, antithyroid drugs for less than 3 months. The TCR library was made from RNA extracted from PBMCs. Arm-PCR of CDR3 regions with iRepertoire HTBI primers generated TCR beta libraries. TCRdb reprocessed the multiplex PCR reads via MiXCR and lists one record per CDR3 protein. The data show approximately 300,000 distinct CDR3 sequences, roughly 18% seen once. Material: peripheral blood mononuclear cells (PBMCs), obtained at new diagnosis, from a patient treated with antithyroid drugs. Every receptor here comes from a female donor with Graves disease.

This clonotype has a count of ten or more. The rearrangement joins TRBV9 to TRBJ1-1; D possibly corresponds to TRBD1 (5 bases). This CDR3 spans 15 amino acids. Germline CDR1 and CDR2: SGDLS and YYNGEE. Trimming cost V 3 bases and J 4 bases, with 16 bases left between them. The DNA for the CDR3 is TGTGCCAGCAGCGCGGGTGGAGGCGGGACCACTGAAGCTTTCTTT. This sequence encodes CASSAGGGGTTEAFF.

In this sample, this clonotype turned up many times. The chain joins TRBV7-9 to TRBJ2-1; no clear D. The V gene lost 3 bases and the J gene lost 6 bases, with 3 bases spanning the gap. Germline V gene data show CDR1 as SEHNR and CDR2 as FQNEAQ (reference sequence). This CDR3 spans 11 amino acids. This chain's CDR3 is CASSFVNEQFF. DNA of the CDR3: TGTGCCAGCAGCTTCGTCAATGAGCAGTTCTTC.

The V call is TRBV20-1, the J call TRBJ2-3; 13 bases map to TRBD2. CDR1 is DFQATT, CDR2 SNEGSKA, per germline (reference sequence). V was clipped by 4 bases and J by 4 bases; unmatched bases: 20. The CDR3 contains 20 residues. The CDR3 spells CSAKHSGGTSGRDRADTQYF. Here the CDR3 DNA reads TGCAGTGCTAAACATTCAGGGGGCACTAGCGGGAGGGATCGGGCAGATACGCAGTATTTT.

This clonotype was seen at least ten times. The rearrangement uses TRBV9 and TRBJ2-1, with D uncertain. The CDR3 covers 16 residues. V was pared by 0 bases and J by 6 bases, with 16 bases between. CDR1 is SGDLS and CDR2 is YYNGEE in the germline V gene. As DNA, the CDR3 is TGTGCCAGCAGCGTAGGCTTGGAACCCTCGGGCAATGAGCAGTTCTTC. Protein product: CASSVGLEPSGNEQFF.

The V call is TRBV29-1, the J call TRBJ2-4, with D tentatively TRBD2 (5 bases). CDR3 length: 11 residues. Germline V gene sequence: CDR1 SQVTM, CDR2 ANQGSEA. V gave up 2 bases and J gave up 8 bases, with 7 bases separating them. CDR3 sequence: CSVEKGDIQYF. Written as DNA, the CDR3 is TGCAGCGTTGAAAAGGGAGACATTCAGTACTTC. The variable domain in full, with the rest retrieved from reference TRBV29-1 and TRBJ2-4, is SAVISQKPSRDICQRGTSLTIQCQVDSQVTMMFWYRQQPGQSLTLIATANQGSEATYESGFVIDKFPISRPNLTFSTLTVSNMSPEDSSIYLCSVEKGDIQYFGAGTRLSVL.

This clonotype was recorded a few times. The gene calls are TRBV9 and TRBJ1-3; 7 bases match TRBD1. V dropped 4 bases and J dropped 6; count of bases not matched to a gene: 7. Germline values: CDR1 SGDLS, CDR2 YYNGEE. The CDR3 spans 14 residues. CDR3 region: CASSPGTAANTIYF. The CDR3, as DNA: TGTGCCAGCAGCCCCGGGACAGCCGCAAACACCATATATTTT.

This clonotype was observed a handful of times. The chain couples TRBV24-1 to TRBJ2-1, with 13 bases matching TRBD2. Germline V CDR1 and CDR2: KGHDR, SFDVKD. The CDR3 has 16 residues. Trimming at V came to 3 bases and at J to 4 bases, leaving 2 bases not matched to a gene. Written as DNA, the CDR3 is TGTGCCACCAGTGATGGGACTAGCGGGACTTACAATGAGCAGTTCTTC. This sequence encodes CATSDGTSGTYNEQFF.

This clonotype was picked up many times. The gene calls are TRBV2 and TRBJ2-4; D gene unclear. Trimming pared 4 bases from V and 6 bases from J, leaving 10 bases between. This CDR3 region has 13 residues. CDR1 and CDR2 from the germline V gene are SNHLY and FYNNEI. The CDR3 protein is CASSGFRGNIQYF. The CDR3 DNA reads TGTGCCAGCAGTGGGTTCCGTGGAAACATTCAGTACTTC.

There are many counts of this clonotype. The rearrangement links TRBV7-2 to TRBJ2-1; 10 nucleotides agree with TRBD2. V lost 5 bases, J lost 7 bases, and 5 bases stayed unmatched. Looked up from germline, CDR1 is SGHTA and CDR2 is FQGNSA. CDR3 length: 14 amino acids. This CDR3 reads CASSPWGLANEQFF. The CDR3 nucleotides read TGTGCCAGCAGCCCTTGGGGACTAGCGAATGAGCAGTTCTTC.

The genes are TRBV9 and TRBJ2-7, with D possibly TRBD2 on 6 matching bases. There are 15 residues in the CDR3. Germline values: CDR1 SGDLS, CDR2 YYNGEE. Trimming cost V 0 bases and J 4 bases, with 14 bases left between them. The CDR3 loop reads CASSVAGTGEYEQYF. As DNA, the CDR3 is TGTGCCAGCAGCGTAGCCGGGACGGGGGAATACGAGCAGTACTTC.

This clonotype was seen repeatedly, ten times or more. V is TRBV28 and J is TRBJ1-2; maybe TRBD1 (6 bases). The germline V gene has CDR1 MDHEN and CDR2 SYDVKM. The CDR3 covers 14 residues. V shed 5 bases and J shed 1 base, with 11 bases lying between them. CDR3 amino acids: CASSLGQNNYGYTF. CDR3 coding DNA: TGTGCCAGCAGTCTAGGACAGAATAACTATGGCTACACCTTC.